This T cell receptor (beta chain) was documented in a study of radiotherapy plus CTLA-4 blockade in lung cancer. This clone was detected a few times. This CDR3 has 15 residues. The germline V gene has CDR1 MGHDK and CDR2 SYGVNS. Germline trimming cut 3 bases from V and 4 bases from J; bases unmatched to any gene: 8. Sequencing used immunoSEQ multiplex PCR; TCRdb keeps in-frame clones, though not all of them. The sample yields fewer than 40,000 clones, about 80% seen once. Specimen: peripheral blood, collected from a patient treated with radiotherapy plus ipilimumab. This rearrangement joins TRBV25-1 to TRBJ2-5; 7 bases are a match to TRBD1. This TCR was sampled from a human donor with non-small cell lung cancer who had stable disease on radiotherapy plus ipilimumab. Here the CDR3 DNA reads TGTGCCAGCAGTGAGGTCACAGGGGCCGGAGAGACCCAGTACTTC. This codes for CASSEVTGAGETQYF.